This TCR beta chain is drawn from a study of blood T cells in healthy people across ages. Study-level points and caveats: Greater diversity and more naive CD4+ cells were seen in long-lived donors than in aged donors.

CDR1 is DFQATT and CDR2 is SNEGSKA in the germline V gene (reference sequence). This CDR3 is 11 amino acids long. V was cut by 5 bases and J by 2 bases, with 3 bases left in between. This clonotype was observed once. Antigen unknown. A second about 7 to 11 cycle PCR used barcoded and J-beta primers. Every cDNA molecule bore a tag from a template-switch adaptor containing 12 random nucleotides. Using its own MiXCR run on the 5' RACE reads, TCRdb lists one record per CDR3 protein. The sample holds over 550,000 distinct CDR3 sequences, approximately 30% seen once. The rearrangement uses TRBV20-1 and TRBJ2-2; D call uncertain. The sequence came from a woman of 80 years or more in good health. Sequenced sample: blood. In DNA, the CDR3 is TGCAGTGCTCGAAACACCGGGGAGCTGTTTTTT. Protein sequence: CSARNTGELFF.